This T cell receptor beta chain was captured in a study of cytomegalovirus exposure and HLA in healthy donors. Among the donors, all were healthy bone marrow donors. This clone was counted a few times. The CDR3 is 13 amino acids. Looked up from germline, CDR1 is SQVTM and CDR2 is ANQGSEA. With 6 bases clipped from V and 0 bases from J, the junction kept 5 bases outside the gene matches. The PCR had 60 Vbeta and 13 Jbeta primers. The data were produced by immunoSEQ multiplex PCR, yet TCRdb's version contains in-frame clones alone and is incomplete. The sample carries about 73,000 clones, 65% to 70% recorded once.

The J gene is TRBJ2-7, the V gene TRBV29-1, with TRBD2 matching over 7 bases. Sequences were obtained from PBMCs. This TCR derives from a woman aged 45-60 years in good health and CMV-seropositive. The CDR3 loop is CSVREGISYEQYV. Written as DNA, the CDR3 is TGCAGCGTGAGGGAGGGTATCTCCTACGAGCAGTACGTC.